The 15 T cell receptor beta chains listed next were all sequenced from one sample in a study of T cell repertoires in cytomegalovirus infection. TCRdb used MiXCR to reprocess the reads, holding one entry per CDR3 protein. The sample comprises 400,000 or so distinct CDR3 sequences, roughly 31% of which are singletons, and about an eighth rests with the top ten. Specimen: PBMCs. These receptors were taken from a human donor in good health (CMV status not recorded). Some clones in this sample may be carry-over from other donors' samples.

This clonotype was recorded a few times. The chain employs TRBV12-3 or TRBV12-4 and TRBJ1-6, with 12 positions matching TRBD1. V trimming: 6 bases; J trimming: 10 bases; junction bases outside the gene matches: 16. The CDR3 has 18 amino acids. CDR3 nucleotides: TGTGCCAGCAGGCAGCTCCCGGGACAGGGGGCTTTACGATCACCCCTCCACTTT. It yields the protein CASRQLPGQGALRSPLHF.

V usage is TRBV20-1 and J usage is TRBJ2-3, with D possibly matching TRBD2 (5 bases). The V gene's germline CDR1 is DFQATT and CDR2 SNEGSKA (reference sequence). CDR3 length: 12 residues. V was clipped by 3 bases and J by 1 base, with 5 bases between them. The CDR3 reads CSASGGTDTQYF. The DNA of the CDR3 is TGCAGTGCTAGCGGGGGCACAGATACGCAGTATTTT.

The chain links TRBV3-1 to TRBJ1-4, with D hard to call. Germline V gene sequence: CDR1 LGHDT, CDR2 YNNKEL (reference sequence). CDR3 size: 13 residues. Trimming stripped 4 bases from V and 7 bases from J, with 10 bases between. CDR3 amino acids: CASSPRSGEKLFF. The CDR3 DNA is TGTGCCAGCAGCCCTCGGTCGGGTGAAAAACTGTTTTTT.

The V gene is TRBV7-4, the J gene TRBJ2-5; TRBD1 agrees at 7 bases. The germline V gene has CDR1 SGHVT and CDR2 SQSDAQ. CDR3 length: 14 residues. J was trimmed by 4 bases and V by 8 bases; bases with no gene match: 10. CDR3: CASGPDRVRETQYF. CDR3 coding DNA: TGTGCCAGCGGCCCAGACAGGGTCCGAGAGACCCAGTACTTC.

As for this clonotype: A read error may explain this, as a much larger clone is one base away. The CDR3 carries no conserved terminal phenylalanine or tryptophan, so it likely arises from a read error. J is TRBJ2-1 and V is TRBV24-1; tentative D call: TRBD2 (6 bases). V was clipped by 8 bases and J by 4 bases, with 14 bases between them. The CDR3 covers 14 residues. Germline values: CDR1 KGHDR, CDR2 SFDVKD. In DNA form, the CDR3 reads TGTGCCACCAACCAGGAGGGAATATACAATGAGCAGTTCTTA. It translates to CATNQEGIYNEQFL.

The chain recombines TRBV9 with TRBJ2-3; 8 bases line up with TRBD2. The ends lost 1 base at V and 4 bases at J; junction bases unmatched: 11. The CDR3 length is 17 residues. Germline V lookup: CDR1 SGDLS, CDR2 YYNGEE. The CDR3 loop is CASSVISGVRGADTQYF. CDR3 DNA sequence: TGTGCCAGCAGCGTAATTAGCGGGGTACGGGGCGCAGATACGCAGTATTTT.

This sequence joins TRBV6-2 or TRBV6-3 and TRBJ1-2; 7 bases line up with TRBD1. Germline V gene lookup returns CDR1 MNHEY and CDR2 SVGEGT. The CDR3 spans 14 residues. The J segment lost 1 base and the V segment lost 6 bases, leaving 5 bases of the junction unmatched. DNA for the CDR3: TGTGCCAGCAGCCGGGACAGTTTTAACTATGGCTACACCTTC. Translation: CASSRDSFNYGYTF.

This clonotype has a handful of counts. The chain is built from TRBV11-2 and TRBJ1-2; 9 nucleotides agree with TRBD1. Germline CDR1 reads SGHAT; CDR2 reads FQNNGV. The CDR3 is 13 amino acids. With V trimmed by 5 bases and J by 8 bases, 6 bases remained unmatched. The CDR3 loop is CASSRDRAGGYTF. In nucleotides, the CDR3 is TGTGCCAGCAGCAGGGACAGGGCGGGAGGCTACACCTTC.

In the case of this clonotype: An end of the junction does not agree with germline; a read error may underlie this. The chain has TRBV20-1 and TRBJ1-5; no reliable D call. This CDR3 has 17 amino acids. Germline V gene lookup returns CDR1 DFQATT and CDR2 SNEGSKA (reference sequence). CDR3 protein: CSALASALPNSNQPHHF. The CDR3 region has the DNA TGCAGTGCTCTCGCCAGCGCCTTACCCAATAGCAATCAGCCCCATCATTTT.

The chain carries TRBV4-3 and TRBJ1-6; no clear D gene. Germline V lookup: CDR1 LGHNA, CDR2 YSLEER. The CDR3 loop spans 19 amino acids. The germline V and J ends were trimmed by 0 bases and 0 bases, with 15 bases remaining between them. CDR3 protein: CASSQEVPGTSSYNSPLHF. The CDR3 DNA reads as TGCGCCAGCAGCCAAGAAGTCCCAGGTACCAGCTCCTATAATTCACCCCTCCACTTT.

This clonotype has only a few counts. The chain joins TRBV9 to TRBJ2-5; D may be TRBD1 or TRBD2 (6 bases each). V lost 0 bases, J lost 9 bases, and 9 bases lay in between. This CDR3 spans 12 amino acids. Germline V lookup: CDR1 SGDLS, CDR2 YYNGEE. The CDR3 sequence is CASSVEGEAQYF. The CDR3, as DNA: TGTGCCAGCAGCGTAGAGGGGGAGGCCCAGTACTTC.

The CDR3: CASSPSKGLSPREQYF. In DNA, the CDR3 is TGTGCCAGCTCACCATCGAAAGGGCTCTCCCCGCGCGAGCAGTACTTC. The V call is TRBV18, the J call TRBJ2-7, with D unclear. Trimming left V 2 bases short and J 6 bases short, with 20 bases between. The CDR3 extends over 16 amino acids. Looked up from germline, CDR1 is KGHSH and CDR2 is LQKENI.

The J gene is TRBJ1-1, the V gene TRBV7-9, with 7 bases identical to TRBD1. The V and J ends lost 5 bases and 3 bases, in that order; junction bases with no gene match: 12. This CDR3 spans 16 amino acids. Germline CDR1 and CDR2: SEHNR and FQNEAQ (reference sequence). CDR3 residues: CASSLGTVGRDTEAFF. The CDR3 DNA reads TGTGCCAGCAGCCTGGGGACAGTTGGGCGTGACACTGAAGCTTTCTTT.

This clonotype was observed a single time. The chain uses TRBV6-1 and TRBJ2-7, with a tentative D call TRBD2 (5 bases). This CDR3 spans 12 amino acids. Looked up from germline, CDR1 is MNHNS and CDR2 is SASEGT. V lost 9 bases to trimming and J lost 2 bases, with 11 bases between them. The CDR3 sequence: CASGHGAYEQYF. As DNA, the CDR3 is TGTGCCAGTGGGCACGGGGCCTACGAGCAGTACTTC.

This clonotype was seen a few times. The CDR3 protein is CASSSSYGDTQYF. CDR3 coding DNA: TGTGCCAGCAGCTCCTCCTACGGAGATACGCAGTATTTT. This rearrangement joins TRBV7-6 to TRBJ2-3; D not resolved. V lost 4 bases and J lost 5, with 10 bases in between. CDR1 and CDR2 from the germline V gene are SGHVS and FNYEAQ. The CDR3 loop spans 13 amino acids.